The clone carrying this T cell receptor beta chain was detected ten times or more. The antigen remains undetermined. TCRdb processed the 5' RACE reads anew with MiXCR; each CDR3 protein has one entry. The sample has roughly 30,000 distinct CDR3 sequences, 14% seen once; the top ten hold 35% to 45%. These data belong to a study of CD8 T cells in ankylosing spondylitis. Study results and limitations: Matched ankylosing spondylitis synovial fluid reportedly showed significant enrichment of disease-linked clones. Among TCR beta sequences, a motif of several highly homologous variants appeared characteristic of ankylosing spondylitis blood.

Germline trimming cut 2 bases from V and 7 bases from J; bases unmatched to any gene: 11. Germline V gene data show CDR1 as MDHEN and CDR2 as SYDVKM. The CDR3 spans 16 residues. The V call is TRBV28, the J call TRBJ1-5, with TRBD1 matching over 7 bases. Sequences were obtained from blood. This TCR came from a male donor with ankylosing spondylitis or in good health (not recorded which). The DNA for the CDR3 is TGTGCCAGCAGTTTACAAAAGACAGGGAGTTTCCAGCCCCAGCATTTT. Translated, it gives CASSLQKTGSFQPQHF.